This TCR beta chain was sequenced for a study of blood T cell repertoires in COVID-19. Membership in each cohort depended on participant-reported clinical history. A COVID-19 case had been met by exposed participants during the 2 weeks before study entry. Per the original data handling: By means of reference gene primer amplification, nucleated cell counts were estimated. This table comes from immunoSEQ multiplex PCR, and its TCRdb copy is limited to in-frame clones, with some not included. Clone size and the V and J calls come from that table; the DNA yielded D and trimming. This sample has fewer than 300,000 clones, with roughly 80% found just once. Trimming shortened V by 3 bases and J by 3 bases, and 7 bases separated the two germline ends. The CDR3 contains 12 residues. CDR1 and CDR2 (germline): SGDLS, YYNGEE. As for this clone: This may stem from a read error, because a much larger clone lies one nucleotide away.

The chain recombines TRBV9 with TRBJ2-7; a weak D match, TRBD1 (5 bases). Sample: PBMCs or T cells enriched from blood (not recorded which). This TCR came from a man aged 40-50 years who had been exposed to COVID-19. CDR3 sequence reads: CASSADNYEQYF. The CDR3 coding sequence is TGTGCCAGCAGCGCGGACAACTACGAGCAGTACTTC. The whole variable domain, filled in from reference TRBV9 and TRBJ2-7, reads DSGVTQTPKHLITATGQRVTLRCSPRSGDLSVYWYQQSLDQGLQFLIQYYNGEERAKGNILERFSAQQFPDLHSELNLSSLELGDSALYFCASSADNYEQYFGPGTRLTVT.